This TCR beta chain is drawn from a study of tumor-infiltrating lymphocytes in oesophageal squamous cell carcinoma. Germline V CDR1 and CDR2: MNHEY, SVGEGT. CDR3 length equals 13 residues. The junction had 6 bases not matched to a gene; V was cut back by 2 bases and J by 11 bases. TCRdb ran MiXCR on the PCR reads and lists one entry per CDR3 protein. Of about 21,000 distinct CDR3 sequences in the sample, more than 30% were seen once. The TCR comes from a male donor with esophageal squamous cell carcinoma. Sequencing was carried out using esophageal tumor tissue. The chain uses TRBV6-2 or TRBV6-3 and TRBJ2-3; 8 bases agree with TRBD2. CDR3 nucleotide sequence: TGTGCCAGCAGTTACCTAGGGACTAGGTTGCAGTATTTT. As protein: CASSYLGTRLQYF.